One sample yielded the 5 T cell receptor beta chains listed below, sequenced in a study of T cell responses to AZD1222 COVID-19 vaccine. The data were produced by immunoSEQ multiplex PCR, yet TCRdb's version contains in-frame clones alone and is incomplete. Among some 130,000 clones, just under 95% were seen once, and the ten largest hold roughly 1%. Sequencing was performed on peripheral blood, taken 28 days after the second AZD1222 dose. These receptors came from an adult who received the AZD1222 COVID-19 vaccine.

The V call is TRBV6-5, the J call TRBJ1-6; TRBD1 agrees at 8 bases. Per germline, CDR1 MNHEY and CDR2 SVGAGI. The V gene end was trimmed by 5 bases and the J gene end by 10 bases; junction bases not matched to a gene: 7. This CDR3 spans 14 amino acids. The CDR3 is CASSLGQARSPLHF. CDR3 bases: TGTGCCAGCAGTCTGGGACAGGCACGCTCACCCCTCCACTTT.

The chain couples TRBV27 to TRBJ2-7; 12 bases are a match to TRBD2. The CDR3 has 15 residues. CDR1 is MNHEY and CDR2 is SMNVEV in the germline V gene (reference sequence). Unmatched junction bases numbered 0, after V lost 3 bases and J lost 0 bases. The CDR3 sequence: CASSLTSGSSYEQYF. The CDR3 nucleotides read TGTGCCAGCAGTTTGACTAGCGGGAGCTCCTACGAGCAGTACTTC.

The chain combines TRBV6-1 with TRBJ1-6; D is possibly TRBD1 (5 bases). Per the germline V gene, CDR1 is MNHNS and CDR2 is SASEGT. The ends were cut back, 2 bases at V and 10 bases at J, with 9 bases in the middle. The CDR3 covers 13 residues. For the CDR3, the DNA is TGTGCCAGCAGTGAATGGGGCGCGTCACCCCTCCACTTT. It yields the protein CASSEWGASPLHF.

V and J are TRBV30 and TRBJ1-6; TRBD1 matches at 9 bases. Unmatched junction bases numbered 7, after V lost 4 bases and J lost 12 bases. There are 13 residues in the CDR3. The germline V gene has CDR1 GTSNPN and CDR2 SVGIG (reference sequence). The CDR3 reads CAWTGTGIEPLHF. Here the CDR3 DNA reads TGTGCCTGGACAGGGACAGGGATCGAACCCCTCCACTTT.

V is TRBV30 and J is TRBJ1-2, with 10 bases lining up with TRBD1. Germline CDR1 and CDR2: GTSNPN and SVGIG (reference sequence). The V gene end was trimmed by 4 bases and the J gene end by 8 bases; junction bases not matched to a gene: 7. The CDR3 is 13 amino acids. The CDR3 region is CAWIRDRGGGYTF. DNA of the CDR3: TGTGCCTGGATCCGGGACAGGGGAGGCGGCTACACCTTC.